This is a list of T cell receptor beta chains from one sample in a study of Graves' ophthalmopathy and Graves' hyperthyroidism. Via MiXCR, TCRdb re-called the multiplex PCR reads, giving one row per CDR3 protein. The data show 350,000 to 400,000 distinct CDR3 sequences, approximately 16% seen once. The sequencing sample was made of peripheral blood. The receptors come from a woman between 18 and 29 years old with Graves' ophthalmopathy. Both conserved end residues are part of each CDR3. Fields, in order: D gene, clone size, V gene, J gene, CDR3 DNA, CDR3 protein. The D gene is left open where the match is weak. Clone size is stated in some rows and not others, as once, few, many or a class when expanded.

-	many	TRBV12-3/TRBV12-4	TRBJ2-4	TGTGCCAGCAGTCGTGCTGGGTTAGCCAAAAACATTCAGTACTTC	CASSRAGLAKNIQYF
TRBD1	many	TRBV30	TRBJ1-2	TGTGCCTGGACTCCCCTCCACCAGGGGGTAAAGAATGGCTACACCTTC	CAWTPLHQGVKNGYTF
-	many	TRBV28	TRBJ1-3	TGTGCCAGCAGTTTAATCGGAAACACCATATATTTT	CASSLIGNTIYF
-	many	TRBV5-1	TRBJ2-7	TGCGCCAGCGGGGGGACCTTCCCAGGGGAGCAGTACTTC	CASGGTFPGEQYF
-	-	TRBV20-1	TRBJ1-2	TGCAGTGCGAGAGACGGGTACAACTATGGCTACACCTTC	CSARDGYNYGYTF
TRBD2	-	TRBV7-9	TRBJ2-7	TGTGCCAGCAGCTTCAGCGGACTAGCGGTAGAGCAGTACTTC	CASSFSGLAVEQYF
-	-	TRBV27	TRBJ2-7	TGTGCCAGCGGTCTTGCGGGTTTCCACGAGCAGTACTTC	CASGLAGFHEQYF
-	few	TRBV4-3	TRBJ2-5	TGCGCCAGCAGCCAAGAGGGGCAAGAGACCCAGTACTTC	CASSQEGQETQYF
-	-	TRBV2	TRBJ1-5	TGTGCCAGCAGTGAGGATCACGGTCAGCCCCAGCATTTT	CASSEDHGQPQHF
-	many	TRBV30	TRBJ1-1	TGTGCCTGGTGGACCCGAGAGAACACTGAAGCTTTCTTT	CAWWTRENTEAFF
TRBD1	many	TRBV19	TRBJ1-5	TGTGCCAGTAGTAATCAGGGGGCGCTTAATCAGCCCCAGCATTTT	CASSNQGALNQPQHF
TRBD1	many	TRBV28	TRBJ2-7	TGTGCCAGCAGGACCGGGACAGCTGCCTACGAGCAGTACTTC	CASRTGTAAYEQYF
-	many	TRBV7-9	TRBJ1-5	TGTGCCAGCAGCTTAGAAGGGATCCAGCCCCAGCATTTT	CASSLEGIQPQHF
TRBD1	many	TRBV28	TRBJ1-6	TGTGCCAGCAGACGGACAGGGACAAATTCACCCCTCCACTTT	CASRRTGTNSPLHF
-	many	TRBV30	TRBJ1-1	TGTGCCTGGAGTGTGCAGGGAGGGGGCACTGAAGCTTTCTTT	CAWSVQGGGTEAFF
TRBD1	many	TRBV11-2	TRBJ2-5	TGTGCCAGCAGCCCACCGGGACAGGGGACCCAAGAGACCCAGTACTTC	CASSPPGQGTQETQYF
-	many	TRBV14	TRBJ2-7	TGTGCCAGCAGCCAAGACGCCTGGACTCTTACCTACGAGCAGTACTTC	CASSQDAWTLTYEQYF
-	many	TRBV5-1	TRBJ2-7	TGCGCCAGCAGCTTGGCCGGGACACTGGGCTTCGACGAGCAGTACTTC	CASSLAGTLGFDEQYF
-	many	TRBV9	TRBJ1-5	TGTGCCAGCAAAAGGGAAGGTCAGCCCCAGCATTTT	CASKREGQPQHF
TRBD2	many	TRBV30	TRBJ2-2	TGTGCCTCAACTAGCGCTAGCGGGAGGTCGGGGGAGCTGTTTTTT	CASTSASGRSGELFF
TRBD2	many	TRBV13	TRBJ2-6	TGTGCCAGCAGCCGAAATCCGGGACTAGCGGGAGGAGGGGCTGGGGCCAACGTCCTGACTTTC	CASSRNPGLAGGGAGANVLTF
-	-	TRBV20-1	TRBJ2-7	TGCAGTGCTAGAGCTGATTACTACGAGCAGTACTTC	CSARADYYEQYF
-	many	TRBV7-8	TRBJ2-2	TGTGCCAGCAGGAGGACAGTTGGGGCCGGGGAGCTGTTTTTT	CASRRTVGAGELFF
-	many	TRBV19	TRBJ2-1	TGTGCCAGTAGGATAGGGTCCTACAATGAGCAGTTCTTC	CASRIGSYNEQFF
-	many	TRBV5-1	TRBJ1-1	TGCGCCAGCAGCTTTGGGGGAATCGGAACTGAAGCTTTCTTT	CASSFGGIGTEAFF
-	-	TRBV5-1	TRBJ1-1	TGCGCCAGCAGCTTGGCTGGATCCACTTTGAACACTGAAGCTTTCTTT	CASSLAGSTLNTEAFF
-	many	TRBV20-1	TRBJ1-5	TGCAGTGCTCGGACCCCGGGGGGTGACAATCAGCCCCAGCATTTT	CSARTPGGDNQPQHF
-	many	TRBV27	TRBJ1-5	TGTGCCAGCAGTTTAAAGGGCGGACCCCAGCATTTT	CASSLKGGPQHF
-	many	TRBV20-1	TRBJ1-5	TGCAGTGCTAGAGATACAGGAATTGGCAATCAGCCCCAGCATTTT	CSARDTGIGNQPQHF
TRBD1	many	TRBV5-1	TRBJ1-1	TGCGCCAGCAGCTTTTCGACAGGGGGGGAAACTGAAGCTTTCTTT	CASSFSTGGETEAFF
-	few	TRBV6-5	TRBJ1-1	TGTGCCAGCAGTTATGCAGGCGGGGCTGAAGCTTTCTTT	CASSYAGGAEAFF
TRBD2	many	TRBV6-4	TRBJ2-3	TGTGCCAGCAGTCCGGGACTAGCGCCATCAACAGATACGCAGTATTTT	CASSPGLAPSTDTQYF
-	many	TRBV6-5	TRBJ2-5	TGTGCCACTCAAAGCGGTCCCCGGGAGACCCAGTACTTC	CATQSGPRETQYF
TRBD2	-	TRBV6-1	TRBJ2-5	TGTGCCAGCAGCCAAGGACTAGAGGCAGAGACCCAGTACTTC	CASSQGLEAETQYF
-	many	TRBV2	TRBJ2-7	TGTGCCAGCAGTGAAGGTGGTGAAGACTACGAGCAGTACTTC	CASSEGGEDYEQYF
TRBD1	many	TRBV11-2	TRBJ2-5	TGTGCCAGCAGAACACAGGGGGCGGGTGAGACCCAGTACTTC	CASRTQGAGETQYF
-	many	TRBV7-2	TRBJ1-3	TGTGCCAGCAGCCTGGGGGGTTCTTCGGACACCATATATTTT	CASSLGGSSDTIYF
TRBD2	-	TRBV7-3	TRBJ2-5	TGTGCCAGCAGCGTCCAATCGGGACTAGGAGAGACCCAGTACTTC	CASSVQSGLGETQYF
-	-	TRBV6-2/TRBV6-3	TRBJ2-5	TGTGCCAGCAGGCTAGACCAGAGGGAGACCCAGTACTTC	CASRLDQRETQYF
TRBD1	many	TRBV4-2	TRBJ2-7	TGTGCCAGCAGCCAAGCTAAGGGGGCGGGCTACGAGCAGTACTTC	CASSQAKGAGYEQYF
-	many	TRBV7-2	TRBJ1-1	TGTGCCAGCAGCTTAGCGTGGGGGCTTAACACTGAAGCTTTCTTT	CASSLAWGLNTEAFF
TRBD2	-	TRBV11-2	TRBJ2-6	TGTGCCAGCAGCTTAGATGCGGGAGGCCCCAACGTCCTGACTTTC	CASSLDAGGPNVLTF
-	many	TRBV6-1	TRBJ2-5	TGTGCCAGCAGTGAAGGCTTATATTCGCAAGAGACCCAGTACTTC	CASSEGLYSQETQYF
-	many	TRBV7-2	TRBJ2-2	TGTGCCAGCGCCAATCGCAGGGCGAACACCGGGGAGCTGTTTTTT	CASANRRANTGELFF
-	-	TRBV7-2	TRBJ2-2	TGTGCCAGCAGCCCCCATAGGACTGGCGGGGAGCTGTTTTTT	CASSPHRTGGELFF
TRBD1	many	TRBV6-5	TRBJ2-7	TGTGCCAGCAGTTACGTTTTAAGGGACAGGACCTCCTACGAGCAGTACTTC	CASSYVLRDRTSYEQYF
TRBD2	-	TRBV6-1	TRBJ2-5	TGTGCCAGCACGGAGGACGGGAGGGAAGAGACCCAGTACTTC	CASTEDGREETQYF
-	many	TRBV28	TRBJ1-5	TGTGCCAGCAGTTTATGGAAACCGGACCGGACCAATCAGCCCCAGCATTTT	CASSLWKPDRTNQPQHF
TRBD2	few	TRBV28	TRBJ2-5	TGTGCCAGCAGCCCCGCCGGGACTAGCGGGGGGTACGGTGAGACCCAGTACTTC	CASSPAGTSGGYGETQYF
TRBD1	many	TRBV6-2/TRBV6-3	TRBJ1-2	TGTGCCAGCATTACCACAGGGGTTGGTGGCTACACCTTC	CASITTGVGGYTF
-	many	TRBV5-1	TRBJ2-5	TGCGCCAGCAGCCGACCGACAGGCAACCAAGAGACCCAGTACTTC	CASSRPTGNQETQYF
-	-	TRBV6-2/TRBV6-3	TRBJ2-7	TGTGCCAGCAGTTACGGGCTAGCGAGATACTCCTACGAGCAGTACTTC	CASSYGLARYSYEQYF
TRBD2	many	TRBV2	TRBJ2-5	TGTGCCAGCAGTTATAGCGGGGGAGAGCGTGGTGAGACCCAGTACTTC	CASSYSGGERGETQYF
-	-	TRBV19	TRBJ2-7	TGTGCCAGTAGCCCACTAGCCGAGCACGAGCAGTACTTC	CASSPLAEHEQYF
TRBD2	many	TRBV28	TRBJ2-2	TGTGCCAGCAGAACCCCAATGGGGGGGACCAGGGAGCTGTTTTTT	CASRTPMGGTRELFF
-	-	TRBV12-3/TRBV12-4	TRBJ1-2	TGTGCCAGCAGTTTAAGGTCCGGGACCCAGGATTTTAACTATGGCTACACCTTC	CASSLRSGTQDFNYGYTF
-	many	TRBV29-1	TRBJ2-7	TGCAGCGCTGGGACTCCCTACGAGCAGTACTTC	CSAGTPYEQYF